This TCR beta chain was captured in a study of T cell repertoires in cytomegalovirus infection. Using its own MiXCR run on the reads, TCRdb lists one record per CDR3 protein. The top ten hold roughly 25% of the sample, which has under 200,000 distinct CDR3 sequences, about 20% seen once. The CDR3 runs to 13 residues. V trimming: 7 bases; J trimming: 3 bases; junction bases outside the gene matches: 5. The germline V gene encodes CDR1 MNHEY and CDR2 SMNVEV (reference sequence). To note about this clonotype: Its antigen is not identified.

The receptor was isolated from a human donor in good health (CMV status not recorded). Some clones in this sample may be carry-over from other donors' samples. This chain joins TRBV27 and TRBJ2-7; 8 positions match TRBD2. The material was CD8+ T cells from cultured PBMCs, obtained from culture after CMV antigen stimulation. The CDR3 DNA reads as TGTGCCAGCATCGCAAGCGGGGGCTACGAGCAGTACTTC. It codes for CASIASGGYEQYF.